A single sample is the source of the 28 T cell receptor beta chains below, sequenced in a study of cytomegalovirus exposure and HLA in healthy donors. Repertoires were generated with immunoSEQ multiplex PCR, while TCRdb's copy carries only in-frame clones and drops some. Of 80,000 to 100,000 clones in the sample, about 90% were seen once. The specimen was PBMCs. The receptors derive from a man between 18 and 29 years old in good health and CMV-seropositive.

The V gene is TRBV7-9, the J gene TRBJ1-3; D unclear. V shed 4 bases and J shed 7 bases, with 8 bases lying between them. Germline CDR1 reads SEHNR; CDR2 reads FQNEAQ (reference sequence). The CDR3 consists of 12 residues. CDR3 nucleotides: TGTGCCAGCAGCTCCATAGATAACACCATATATTTT. It yields the protein CASSSIDNTIYF.

The chain joins TRBV11-3 to TRBJ2-7; 7 bases are a match to TRBD1. J was trimmed by 4 bases and V by 3 bases; bases with no gene match: 3. Germline V gene sequence: CDR1 SGHNT, CDR2 YENEEA. The CDR3 runs 13 residues. The CDR3 reads CASSFGQEYEQYF. CDR3 nucleotides: TGTGCCAGCAGCTTCGGACAGGAGTACGAGCAGTACTTC.

The chain is built from TRBV7-2 and TRBJ1-4, with 8 bases fitting TRBD1. The V gene's germline CDR1 is SGHTA and CDR2 FQGNSA. CDR3 size: 16 residues. V gave up 3 bases and J gave up 7 bases; unmatched junction bases: 10. This CDR3 reads CASSLGDRGPSEKLFF. CDR3 nucleotides: TGTGCCAGCAGCTTGGGCGACAGGGGTCCGAGTGAAAAACTGTTTTTT.

The chain couples TRBV12-5 to TRBJ2-7; 11 nucleotides align to TRBD2. The CDR3 spans 17 residues. Unmatched junction bases numbered 9, after V lost 3 bases and J lost 2 bases. Germline lookup yields CDR1 LGHNT and CDR2 FRNRAP. CDR3 in DNA: TGTGCTAGTGGTTTTTTACTAGCGGGAGAGATAACCTACGAGCAGTACTTC. It is translated as CASGFLLAGEITYEQYF.

The V gene is TRBV11-2, the J gene TRBJ1-4; no firm D call. The germline V and J ends were trimmed by 3 bases and 8 bases, with 10 bases remaining between them. The CDR3 spans 13 residues. Germline loops: CDR1 SGHAT, CDR2 FQNNGV. CDR3 DNA sequence: TGTGCCAGCAGCTTGACGGGGTCGGAAAAACTGTTTTTT. Translating gives CASSLTGSEKLFF.

This rearrangement joins TRBV28 to TRBJ2-7; the match to TRBD1 covers 9 bases. Trimming removed 6 bases from V and 5 bases from J; junction bases left unmatched: 8. Looked up from germline, CDR1 is MDHEN and CDR2 is SYDVKM. The CDR3 is 14 residues long. The CDR3 protein is CASRWDREMDEQYF. CDR3 DNA sequence: TGTGCCAGCAGATGGGACAGGGAGATGGACGAGCAGTACTTC.

The chain links TRBV6-1 to TRBJ1-1; tentative D call: TRBD1 (5 bases). V was trimmed by 8 bases and J by 1 base, leaving 14 bases between them. CDR1 is MNHNS, CDR2 SASEGT, per germline. This CDR3 is built from 14 residues. The CDR3 reads CASGSQGGNTEAFF. The DNA for the CDR3 is TGTGCCAGCGGTTCTCAGGGAGGGAACACTGAAGCTTTCTTT.

The rearrangement links TRBV5-1 to TRBJ1-2; 7 nucleotides agree with TRBD1. The germline V gene encodes CDR1 SGHRS and CDR2 YFSETQ. With 0 bases clipped from V and 4 bases from J, the junction kept 9 bases outside the gene matches. The CDR3 extends over 16 amino acids. CDR3 sequence (DNA): TGCGCCAGCAGCTTGGAAGGTGCAGGGGGTGTCTATGGCTACACCTTC. It encodes CASSLEGAGGVYGYTF.

This clone was observed a handful of times. The J gene is TRBJ1-2, the V gene TRBV11-3, with D uncertain. The CDR3 consists of 14 residues. V was clipped by 1 base and J by 6 bases, with 12 bases between them. Germline-derived CDR1 and CDR2 are SGHNT and YENEEA. The CDR3 region has the DNA TGTGCCAGCAGCTTAGCCGCTGGAGGCGATGGCTACACCTTC. It specifies CASSLAAGGDGYTF.

This chain uses TRBV19 with TRBJ1-1; a possible D gene is TRBD1 (5 bases). Germline CDR1 LNHDA, CDR2 SQIVND (reference sequence). The length of the CDR3 is 13 residues. The V end lost 5 bases, the J end lost 1 base, and 8 bases lay between the germline ends. The CDR3 nucleotides are TGTGCCAGTAGTGTAACAGGGAACACTGAAGCTTTCTTT. Translated, it gives CASSVTGNTEAFF.

The chain links TRBV7-2 to TRBJ2-5; D might be TRBD2 (7 bases). Germline CDR1 is SGHTA and CDR2 is FQGNSA. The V and J ends lost 0 bases and 5 bases respectively, with 13 bases between them. The CDR3 length is 15 residues. CDR3 DNA sequence: TGTGCCAGCAGCTTAGCAGCGGAGGGGGGGGAGACCCAGTACTTC. Its protein is CASSLAAEGGETQYF. The whole variable domain, filled in from reference TRBV7-2 and TRBJ2-5, reads GAGVSQSPSNKVTEKGKDVELRCDPISGHTALYWYRQSLGQGLEFLIYFQGNSAPDKSGLPSDRFSAERTGGSVSTLTIQRTQQEDSAVYLCASSLAAEGGETQYFGPGTRLLVL.

This rearrangement joins TRBV7-8 to TRBJ2-7; D is undetermined. The CDR3 extends over 14 amino acids. V dropped 2 bases and J dropped 0 bases, with 8 bases sitting between them. CDR1 SGHVS and CDR2 FQNEAQ come from the germline V gene. DNA for the CDR3: TGTGCCAGCAGCTTAATTGGCACCTCCTACGAGCAGTACTTC. Translated: CASSLIGTSYEQYF.

The gene calls are TRBV7-9 and TRBJ2-4; TRBD2 is a possible D gene (6 bases). Germline CDR1 reads SEHNR; CDR2 reads FQNEAQ (reference sequence). V lost 1 base, J lost 0 bases, and 13 bases lay in between. The CDR3 sequence is 17 residues long. CDR3 sequence: CASSLVSGGLAKNIQYF. CDR3 bases: TGTGCCAGCAGCTTAGTTTCCGGGGGTTTAGCCAAAAACATTCAGTACTTC.

This clone has more than one count but fewer than ten. The chain has TRBV11-3 and TRBJ2-7, with D possibly TRBD2 on 5 matching bases. Germline V CDR1 and CDR2: SGHNT, YENEEA. The CDR3 has 10 amino acids. V was pared by 4 bases and J by 7 bases, with 5 bases between. This CDR3 reads CASSSGEQYF. CDR3 DNA: TGTGCCAGCAGCTCGGGGGAGCAGTACTTC. Using reference TRBV11-3 and TRBJ2-7 for the parts outside the CDR3, the full variable domain is EAGVVQSPRYKIIEKKQPVAFWCNPISGHNTLYWYLQNLGQGPELLIRYENEEAVDDSQLPKDRFSAERLKGVDSTLKIQPAELGDSAVYLCASSSGEQYFGPGTRLTVT.

This chain joins TRBV19 and TRBJ2-2; 7 positions agree with TRBD1. This CDR3 is built from 16 residues. Germline CDR1 and CDR2: LNHDA and SQIVND (reference sequence). V gave up 4 bases and J gave up 4 bases; unmatched junction bases: 9. CDR3 DNA sequence: TGTGCCAGTAGTACACTGACGGGACAGCGCACCGGGGAGCTGTTTTTT. Translation: CASSTLTGQRTGELFF.

The chain is built from TRBV28 and TRBJ1-5, with D possibly being TRBD1 (6 bases). V was shortened by 4 bases and J by 4 bases, with 11 bases between the two germline ends. From germline, CDR1 is MDHEN and CDR2 SYDVKM. CDR3 length: 14 amino acids. This CDR3 reads CASSYDRPNQPQHF. The CDR3 region has the DNA TGTGCCAGCAGTTATGACAGGCCAAATCAGCCCCAGCATTTT.

V gene TRBV15 combines with J gene TRBJ2-7, with 7 bases aligning to TRBD1. The germline CDR1 and CDR2 sequences are LNHNV and YYDKDF (reference sequence). V dropped 0 bases and J dropped 2; count of bases not matched to a gene: 10. The CDR3 loop spans 17 amino acids. CDR3 nucleotide sequence: TGTGCCACCAGCAGAGAAGCGACAGGGATTGTGACCTACGAGCAGTACTTC. It codes for CATSREATGIVTYEQYF.

This rearrangement joins TRBV4-2 to TRBJ1-5, with 8 nucleotides matching TRBD1. Per germline, CDR1 LGHNA and CDR2 YNFKEQ. With V trimmed by 0 bases and J by 7 bases, 5 bases remained unmatched. The CDR3 sequence is 15 residues long. As DNA, the CDR3 is TGTGCCAGCAGCCAAGACAGGGGGCTAGGCCAGCCCCAGCATTTT. Translated: CASSQDRGLGQPQHF.

This clone came up once. This rearrangement joins TRBV9 to TRBJ2-2; 13 nucleotides agree with TRBD2. CDR3 length: 17 residues. Germline V gene sequence: CDR1 SGDLS, CDR2 YYNGEE. V shed 3 bases, J shed 1 base, and the junction held 3 bases outside the gene matches. CDR3 in DNA: TGTGCCAGCAGCGCGGGACTAGCGGGGCAGAACACCGGGGAGCTGTTTTTT. Translating gives CASSAGLAGQNTGELFF.

V and J are TRBV15 and TRBJ1-2, with TRBD1 matching 7 bases. Germline assignment: CDR1 LNHNV and CDR2 YYDKDF (reference sequence). The V and J ends lost 4 bases and 7 bases, in that order; junction bases with no gene match: 9. This CDR3 has 14 amino acids. In nucleotides, the CDR3 is TGTGCCACCAGCATCCTGACAGGGTCGAGTGGCTACACCTTC. It codes for CATSILTGSSGYTF.

This rearrangement joins TRBV28 to TRBJ2-4, with D tentatively TRBD1 (5 bases). The CDR3 covers 16 residues. Looked up from germline, CDR1 is MDHEN and CDR2 is SYDVKM. V gave up 4 bases and J gave up 0 bases, with 13 bases separating them. The CDR3 DNA reads TGTGCCAGCAGTTCCCAGGGTGTAATAGCCAAAAACATTCAGTACTTC. Encoded protein: CASSSQGVIAKNIQYF.

The chain couples TRBV2 to TRBJ2-7; TRBD2 agrees at 8 bases. Germline CDR1 and CDR2: SNHLY and FYNNEI. The CDR3 runs to 13 residues. J lost 6 bases, V lost 7 bases, and 8 bases had no gene match. CDR3 DNA sequence: TGTGCCAGCATTCCAGGACTAGCTTCCGAGCAGTACTTC. Its translation is CASIPGLASEQYF. The whole variable domain, filled in from reference TRBV2 and TRBJ2-7, reads EPEVTQTPSHQVTQMGQEVILRCVPISNHLYFYWYRQILGQKVEFLVSFYNNEISEKSEIFDDQFSVERPDGSNFTLKIRSTKLEDSAMYFCASIPGLASEQYFGPGTRLTVT.

This clone was detected only a few times. The chain carries TRBV27 and TRBJ1-3; possible D gene TRBD1, 6 bases. Deletions cut 6 bases from V and 0 bases from J, with 9 bases between. The CDR3 extends over 14 amino acids. Germline lookup yields CDR1 MNHEY and CDR2 SMNVEV (reference sequence). Here the CDR3 reads CASRRDNSGNTIYF. Written as DNA, the CDR3 is TGTGCCAGCAGGAGGGACAACTCTGGAAACACCATATATTTT.

The rearrangement uses TRBV5-4 and TRBJ2-5, with TRBD1 matching 7 bases. The CDR3 contains 17 residues. In germline, CDR1 is SGHNT, CDR2 YYREEE (reference sequence). J was trimmed by 1 base and V by 3 bases; bases with no gene match: 12. The CDR3 coding sequence is TGTGCCAGCAGCTACCGTATTGGACAGGCCTTCCAAGAGACCCAGTACTTC. It is translated as CASSYRIGQAFQETQYF.

The table lists this clone with a count of one. The chain recombines TRBV7-8 with TRBJ2-1; TRBD2 matches at 10 bases. The CDR3 covers 17 residues. The J segment lost 7 bases and the V segment lost 2 bases, leaving 11 bases of the junction unmatched. Germline assignment: CDR1 SGHVS and CDR2 FQNEAQ. The DNA of the CDR3 is TGTGCCAGCAGCTTATGGGAAGGAGCGGGAGGGAGAAATGAGCAGTTCTTC. It specifies CASSLWEGAGGRNEQFF.

This clone turned up a few times. This chain uses TRBV27 with TRBJ2-7; 9 positions agree with TRBD1. Germline assignment: CDR1 MNHEY and CDR2 SMNVEV (reference sequence). With 6 bases clipped from V and 3 bases from J, the junction kept 3 bases outside the gene matches. This CDR3 region has 13 residues. DNA for the CDR3: TGTGCCAGCAGGGAGGACAGGGGCTACGAGCAGTACTTC. Its translation: CASREDRGYEQYF.

This clone occurred once. The rearrangement links TRBV4-1 to TRBJ2-2, with D perhaps matching TRBD2 (7 bases). With 6 bases removed from V and 6 bases from J, the gap between germline ends came to 14 bases. Germline V lookup: CDR1 MGHRA, CDR2 YSYEKL. This CDR3 is built from 14 residues. CDR3 protein: CASRGSGGPGELFF. In nucleotides, the CDR3 is TGCGCCAGCAGGGGGTCGGGGGGCCCCGGGGAGCTGTTTTTT.

The chain employs TRBV14 and TRBJ2-1; 7 nucleotides line up with TRBD2. Germline V CDR1 and CDR2: SGHDN, FVKESK. The V segment lost 1 base and the J segment 12 bases; nucleotides outside the gene matches: 0. This CDR3 has 11 amino acids. CDR3 coding DNA: TGTGCCAGCAGCCAAGCGGGAGGGCAGTTCTTC. It encodes CASSQAGGQFF.